A single TCR beta chain is shown here with its context. Arm-PCR with iRepertoire HTBI primers amplified the CDR3 regions for these TCR beta libraries. MiXCR, applied by TCRdb to the multiplex PCR reads, yields one record per CDR3 protein. The table includes about 470,000 distinct CDR3 sequences, 15% detected once. This CDR3 is 16 amino acids long. V was trimmed by 1 base and J by 0 bases, leaving 10 bases between them. Per germline, CDR1 MGHRA and CDR2 YSYEKL. The sample comes from a study of regulatory T cells in long-lasting Graves disease. Time point: newly diagnosed GD, antithyroid drugs for less than 3 months. TCR sequences were obtained from RNA taken from PBMCs. This sample was shared with a second study, whose subject was T cells in Graves' hyperthyroidism and ophthalmopathy.

The chain joins TRBV4-1 to TRBJ1-3; weak D call: TRBD1 (6 bases). This TCR derives from a young woman with Graves disease. This material consisted of peripheral blood mononuclear cells (PBMCs), taken at new diagnosis, from a patient treated with antithyroid drugs. The CDR3 region has the DNA TGCGCCAGCAGCCAAGTGGGACAACTCTCTGGAAACACCATATATTTT. Translation: CASSQVGQLSGNTIYF.